These 31 T cell receptor beta chains originate from one sample sequenced in a study of response to subunit inactivated influenza vaccine. From the RT-PCR reads, TCRdb called clonotypes with MiXCR, one entry per CDR3 protein. The table includes around 520,000 distinct CDR3 sequences, around 25% detected once. This specimen consisted of CD4+ T cells sorted from PBMCs, obtained less than 6 days after vaccination. The receptors were sampled from a man in his forties or fifties who received an inactivated influenza vaccine.

The chain has TRBV5-1 and TRBJ1-4, with 9 bases aligning to TRBD1. Germline CDR1 and CDR2: SGHRS and YFSETQ. The length of the CDR3 is 14 residues. The V and J ends lost 2 bases and 7 bases, in that order; junction bases with no gene match: 3. DNA for the CDR3: TGCGCCAGCAGCTTCGGGACAGGGTCTGAAAAACTGTTTTTT. Translated, it gives CASSFGTGSEKLFF.

This clonotype has only a few counts. The V gene is TRBV24-1, the J gene TRBJ2-7; TRBD1 matches 7 bases. The CDR3 contains 12 residues. Germline V gene data show CDR1 as KGHDR and CDR2 as SFDVKD. Germline trimming cut 5 bases from V and 7 bases from J; bases unmatched to any gene: 4. CDR3 nucleotide sequence: TGTGCCACCAGTGTTACAGGGGATGAGCAGTACTTC. Protein: CATSVTGDEQYF.

The chain combines TRBV12-3 or TRBV12-4 with TRBJ1-4; D unclear. CDR3 size: 13 residues. V lost 1 base and J 6 bases, leaving 6 bases between the germline ends. Written as DNA, the CDR3 is TGTGCCAGCAGTTTAGGATCCTATGAAAAACTGTTTTTT. Residues: CASSLGSYEKLFF.

This clonotype was counted only a few times. The genes are TRBV4-1 and TRBJ1-3; 12 bases match TRBD1. CDR1 and CDR2 from the germline V gene are MGHRA and YSYEKL. The trim removed 5 bases at V and 3 bases at J, leaving 5 bases unmatched. CDR3 size: 16 residues. CDR3 nucleotides: TGCGCCAGCAGCAGGGGACAGGGGGCTTATGGAAACACCATATATTTT. Its protein product is CASSRGQGAYGNTIYF.

A few counts support this clonotype. This sequence joins TRBV4-1 and TRBJ2-1; D uncertain. Trimming pared 3 bases from V and 5 bases from J, leaving 5 bases between. The CDR3 loop spans 12 amino acids. Germline values: CDR1 MGHRA, CDR2 YSYEKL. The CDR3 spells CASSHPNNEQFF. In DNA, the CDR3 is TGCGCCAGCAGCCATCCGAACAATGAGCAGTTCTTC.

The chain joins TRBV5-6 to TRBJ2-7; D gene ambiguous. Germline lookup yields CDR1 SGHDT and CDR2 YYEEEE. This CDR3 has 12 amino acids. The ends were cut back, 2 bases at V and 2 bases at J, with 5 bases in the middle. CDR3 sequence (DNA): TGTGCCAGCAGCTTTTATCCCTACGAGCAGTACTTC. This translates into CASSFYPYEQYF.

The chain uses TRBV28 and TRBJ2-4; D might be TRBD2 (5 bases). From germline, CDR1 is MDHEN and CDR2 SYDVKM. This CDR3 has 14 residues. Trimming stripped 4 bases from V and 5 bases from J, with 12 bases between. The CDR3 DNA is TGTGCCAGCAGTTCCTTACGGGGTCAAAACATTCAGTACTTC. Protein: CASSSLRGQNIQYF.

The chain uses TRBV11-2 and TRBJ2-1; D gene unclear. The CDR3 sequence is 15 residues long. The V gene's germline CDR1 is SGHAT and CDR2 FQNNGV. The V and J ends lost 5 bases and 0 bases respectively, with 11 bases between them. The CDR3: CASSPEVSSYNEQFF. CDR3 nucleotides: TGTGCCAGCAGCCCAGAGGTCTCCTCCTACAATGAGCAGTTCTTC.

This chain joins TRBV3-1 and TRBJ2-2; no clear D. The germline V gene has CDR1 LGHDT and CDR2 YNNKEL (reference sequence). The CDR3 contains 16 residues. The germline V and J ends were trimmed by 0 bases and 1 base, with 9 bases remaining between them. In DNA, the CDR3 is TGTGCCAGCAGCCAAGATCTTAGGGAGAACACCGGGGAGCTGTTTTTT. It encodes CASSQDLRENTGELFF.

This clonotype came up many times. V usage is TRBV29-1 and J usage is TRBJ2-3; no definite D call. Trimming removed 6 bases at V and 4 bases at J, with 5 bases between. This CDR3 is 10 amino acids long. CDR1 is SQVTM and CDR2 is ANQGSEA in the germline V gene. For the CDR3, the DNA is TGCAGCGTAGGACCAGATACGCAGTATTTT. This codes for CSVGPDTQYF.

The chain uses TRBV5-1 and TRBJ2-1, with 8 nucleotides matching TRBD1. Germline CDR1 reads SGHRS; CDR2 reads YFSETQ. The CDR3 has 16 residues. V was clipped by 1 base and J by 7 bases; unmatched bases: 10. The CDR3: CASSLSLTGGRNEQFF. CDR3 in DNA: TGCGCCAGCAGCTTGTCCCTCACAGGGGGTAGGAATGAGCAGTTCTTC.

This clonotype was detected a few times. The chain joins TRBV5-1 to TRBJ2-1; TRBD2 matches at 9 bases. In germline, CDR1 is SGHRS, CDR2 YFSETQ. The CDR3 extends over 14 amino acids. J lost 8 bases, V lost 4 bases, and 7 bases had no gene match. CDR3 bases: TGCGCCAGCAGCATCGGGACTAGCAGGGATGAGCAGTTCTTC. It yields the protein CASSIGTSRDEQFF.

This clonotype was counted at least ten times. The chain uses TRBV24-1 and TRBJ2-5; no clear D gene. Germline V gene sequence: CDR1 KGHDR, CDR2 SFDVKD. V gave up 2 bases and J gave up 1 base, with 25 bases separating them. This CDR3 is 20 amino acids long. The CDR3 loop is CATSDSFSGRLTSFQETQYF. CDR3 bases: TGTGCCACCAGTGATTCGTTTAGTGGGCGGCTTACAAGTTTCCAAGAGACCCAGTACTTC.

The chain carries TRBV11-1 and TRBJ2-5, with TRBD1 matching 10 bases. The germline CDR1 and CDR2 sequences are SGHAT and FQDESV (reference sequence). The trim removed 5 bases at V and 1 base at J, leaving 13 bases unmatched. CDR3 length: 18 amino acids. CDR3 residues: CASSTPRQGAFPQETQYF. CDR3 nucleotides: TGTGCCAGCAGCACCCCTCGACAGGGGGCTTTTCCCCAAGAGACCCAGTACTTC.

The chain links TRBV5-6 to TRBJ2-1, with 7 bases fitting TRBD1. The length of the CDR3 is 17 residues. With 2 bases clipped from V and 0 bases from J, the junction kept 8 bases outside the gene matches. Per germline, CDR1 SGHDT and CDR2 YYEEEE. In nucleotides, the CDR3 is TGTGCCAGCAGCTTACGAGGACAGGACACCTCCTACAATGAGCAGTTCTTC. It encodes CASSLRGQDTSYNEQFF.

V gene TRBV4-2 combines with J gene TRBJ1-2, with a possible D match to TRBD1 (5 bases). V was trimmed by 0 bases and J by 4 bases, leaving 15 bases between them. CDR1 is LGHNA and CDR2 is YNFKEQ in the germline V gene. CDR3 length: 16 residues. The CDR3 sequence is CASSQDVNRLTYGYTF. The CDR3 bases are TGTGCCAGCAGCCAAGACGTGAACAGGCTGACCTATGGCTACACCTTC.

This clonotype was seen only a few times. The gene calls are TRBV10-3 and TRBJ2-3, with TRBD2 matching over 11 bases. The CDR3 is 15 amino acids. Germline loops: CDR1 ENHRY, CDR2 SYGVKD. V was clipped by 6 bases and J by 3 bases; unmatched bases: 5. CDR3: CAIRLAGGGTDTQYF. Here the CDR3 DNA reads TGTGCCATCAGGCTAGCGGGAGGAGGTACAGATACGCAGTATTTT.

The rearrangement joins TRBV4-3 to TRBJ2-1; TRBD2 is a possible D gene (7 bases). The CDR3 consists of 16 residues. Germline CDR1 reads LGHNA; CDR2 reads YSLEER. V lost 0 bases and J 6 bases, leaving 15 bases between the germline ends. The CDR3 nucleotides are TGCGCCAGCAGCCAAGATCTCGGGGGGCCCACCAATGAGCAGTTCTTC. It is translated as CASSQDLGGPTNEQFF.

This clonotype was detected many times. V gene TRBV28 combines with J gene TRBJ2-1; unclear D gene. V was trimmed by 1 base and J by 6 bases, leaving 16 bases between them. This CDR3 region has 16 residues. Germline-derived CDR1 and CDR2 are MDHEN and SYDVKM. CDR3 in amino acids: CASSLSYLSPPNEQFF. In DNA, the CDR3 is TGTGCCAGCAGTTTATCCTACCTCTCCCCCCCCAATGAGCAGTTCTTC.

The rearrangement joins TRBV29-1 to TRBJ2-7; 11 nucleotides align to TRBD1. Germline V lookup: CDR1 SQVTM, CDR2 ANQGSEA. V lost 7 bases to trimming and J lost 4 bases; unmatched junction nucleotides: 6. The CDR3 sequence is 13 residues long. The CDR3 DNA is TGCAGCGGCGGACAGGGGGCGCATTACGAGCAGTACTTC. The encoded protein is CSGGQGAHYEQYF.

This sequence joins TRBV5-1 and TRBJ2-7; TRBD1 matches at 8 bases. Germline trimming cut 1 base from V and 4 bases from J; bases unmatched to any gene: 7. Germline CDR1 reads SGHRS; CDR2 reads YFSETQ. This CDR3 contains 15 residues. CDR3 in amino acids: CASSLRQGARYEQYF. CDR3 nucleotide sequence: TGCGCCAGCAGCTTGAGGCAGGGGGCGCGGTACGAGCAGTACTTC.

The CDR3 DNA follows: TGCAGTGTCCCGGACAAACCCGGGGAGCTGTTTTTT. This sequence encodes CSVPDKPGELFF. The rearrangement joins TRBV20-1 to TRBJ2-2, with a possible D match to TRBD1 (5 bases). Trimming shortened V by 7 bases and J by 6 bases, and 12 bases separated the two germline ends. CDR1 is DFQATT, CDR2 SNEGSKA, per germline (reference sequence). The CDR3 is 12 amino acids.

This clonotype was observed a few times. This chain uses TRBV4-1 with TRBJ2-5; D call uncertain. V lost 0 bases to trimming and J lost 3 bases, with 8 bases between them. From germline, CDR1 is MGHRA and CDR2 YSYEKL. The CDR3 consists of 14 residues. The CDR3 DNA reads TGCGCCAGCAGCCAAGATCATCGCGAAGAGACCCAGTACTTC. Translated, it gives CASSQDHREETQYF.

This clonotype turned up a few times. V and J are TRBV7-6 and TRBJ2-3; the D is unclear. Trimming took off 5 bases at V and 3 bases at J, with 6 bases between the two ends. The CDR3 length is 12 residues. From germline, CDR1 is SGHVS and CDR2 FNYEAQ. CDR3 sequence (DNA): TGTGCCAGCAGCCATCCTACAGATACGCAGTATTTT. Its translation is CASSHPTDTQYF.

The CDR3 bases are TGTGCCAGCAGCCAACTAGCGTACAATGAGCAGTTCTTC. This gives the protein CASSQLAYNEQFF. The V call is TRBV6-6, the J call TRBJ2-1, with 7 bases fitting TRBD2. CDR3 length: 13 amino acids. Germline values: CDR1 MNHNY, CDR2 SVGAGI (reference sequence). Unmatched junction bases numbered 3, after V lost 6 bases and J lost 4 bases.

This clonotype was found many times. The CDR3 sequence: CASSFGGSGANVLTF. The CDR3 nucleotides are TGCGCCAGCAGCTTTGGAGGCTCTGGGGCCAACGTCCTGACTTTC. This rearrangement joins TRBV5-1 to TRBJ2-6, with TRBD2 as a possible D gene (5 bases). There are 15 residues in the CDR3. The germline V and J ends were trimmed by 2 bases and 0 bases, with 6 bases remaining between them. Germline V CDR1 and CDR2: SGHRS, YFSETQ.

V gene TRBV4-1 combines with J gene TRBJ2-3, with D uncertain. This CDR3 is built from 14 residues. Germline CDR1 reads MGHRA; CDR2 reads YSYEKL. Trimming pared 0 bases from V and 2 bases from J, leaving 6 bases between. The CDR3: CASSQEQFTDTQYF. As DNA, the CDR3 is TGCGCCAGCAGCCAAGAACAATTCACAGATACGCAGTATTTT.

Regarding this clonotype: Possible read error: a much larger clone is one base away. J is TRBJ2-2 and V is TRBV12-3 or TRBV12-4; 8 nucleotides align to TRBD2. This CDR3 contains 15 residues. Trimming at V came to 10 bases and at J to 4 bases, leaving 11 bases not matched to a gene. The CDR3 sequence is CAIRGGTRSTGELFF. The CDR3 region has the DNA TGTGCCATCCGGGGGGGGACACGGAGCACCGGGGAGCTGTTTTTT.

The sample holds a few counts of this clonotype. This sequence joins TRBV20-1 and TRBJ2-3; 9 bases line up with TRBD1. Germline V CDR1 and CDR2: DFQATT, SNEGSKA (reference sequence). The CDR3 consists of 14 residues. Trimming cost V 6 bases and J 4 bases; bases outside gene matches: 8. The CDR3 DNA reads TGCAGTGCCGGACAGGGGTTATTCGCAGATACGCAGTATTTT. Translation gives CSAGQGLFADTQYF.

This chain uses TRBV24-1 with TRBJ2-1; tentatively, D is TRBD1 or TRBD2 (6 bases each). Per germline, CDR1 KGHDR and CDR2 SFDVKD. With 1 base removed from V and 7 bases from J, the gap between germline ends came to 16 bases. This CDR3 is built from 16 residues. This CDR3 is CATSDFSGAGWNEQFF. The CDR3 DNA is TGTGCCACCAGTGATTTCTCGGGGGCTGGCTGGAATGAGCAGTTCTTC.

The rearrangement links TRBV9 to TRBJ2-2; 7 bases are shared with TRBD2. Unmatched junction bases numbered 8, after V lost 0 bases and J lost 6 bases. This CDR3 has 16 amino acids. Germline V gene sequence: CDR1 SGDLS, CDR2 YYNGEE. The CDR3 protein is CASSVGVAGVAGELFF. The CDR3, as DNA: TGTGCCAGCAGCGTAGGGGTGGCGGGAGTGGCCGGGGAGCTGTTTTTT.